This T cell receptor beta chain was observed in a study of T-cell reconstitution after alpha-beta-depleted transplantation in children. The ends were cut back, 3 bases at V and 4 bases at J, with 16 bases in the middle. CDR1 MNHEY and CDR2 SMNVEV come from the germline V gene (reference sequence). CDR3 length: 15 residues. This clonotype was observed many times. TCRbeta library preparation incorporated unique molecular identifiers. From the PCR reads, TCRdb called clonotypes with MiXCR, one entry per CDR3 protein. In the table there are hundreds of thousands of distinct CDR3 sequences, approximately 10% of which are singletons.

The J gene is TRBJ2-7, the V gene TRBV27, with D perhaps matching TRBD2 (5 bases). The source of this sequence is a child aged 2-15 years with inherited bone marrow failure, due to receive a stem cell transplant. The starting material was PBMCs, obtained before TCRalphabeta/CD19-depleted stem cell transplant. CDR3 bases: TGTGCCAGCAGTTTCGGTTTAGCCCCGGGGTACGAGCAGTACTTC. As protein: CASSFGLAPGYEQYF.